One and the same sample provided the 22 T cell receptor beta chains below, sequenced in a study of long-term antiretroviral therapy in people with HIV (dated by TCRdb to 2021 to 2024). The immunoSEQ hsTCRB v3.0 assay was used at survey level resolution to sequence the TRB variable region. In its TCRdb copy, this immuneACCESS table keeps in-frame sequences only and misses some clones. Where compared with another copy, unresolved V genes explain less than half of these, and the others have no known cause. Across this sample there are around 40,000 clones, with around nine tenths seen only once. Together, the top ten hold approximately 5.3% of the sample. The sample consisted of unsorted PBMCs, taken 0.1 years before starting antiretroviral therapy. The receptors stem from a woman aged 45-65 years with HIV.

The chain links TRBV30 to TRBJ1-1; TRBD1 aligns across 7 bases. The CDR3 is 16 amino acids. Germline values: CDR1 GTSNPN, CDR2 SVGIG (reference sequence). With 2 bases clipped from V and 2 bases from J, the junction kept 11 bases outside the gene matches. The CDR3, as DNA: TGTGCCTGGAGTCCCCAGGGGGATTGGTATAACACTGAAGCTTTCTTT. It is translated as CAWSPQGDWYNTEAFF.

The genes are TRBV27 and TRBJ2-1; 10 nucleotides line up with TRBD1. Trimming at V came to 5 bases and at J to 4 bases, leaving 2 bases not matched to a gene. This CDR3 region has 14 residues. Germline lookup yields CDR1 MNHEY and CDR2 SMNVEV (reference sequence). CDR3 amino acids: CASSGTGEYNEQFF. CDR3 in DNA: TGTGCCAGCAGTGGGACAGGGGAATACAATGAGCAGTTCTTC.

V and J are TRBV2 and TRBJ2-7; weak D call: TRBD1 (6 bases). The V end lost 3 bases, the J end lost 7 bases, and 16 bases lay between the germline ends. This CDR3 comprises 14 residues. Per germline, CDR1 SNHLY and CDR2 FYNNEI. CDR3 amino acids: CASSDRGGLGEQYF. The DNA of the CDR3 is TGTGCCAGCAGTGACAGGGGTGGACTGGGTGAGCAGTACTTC.

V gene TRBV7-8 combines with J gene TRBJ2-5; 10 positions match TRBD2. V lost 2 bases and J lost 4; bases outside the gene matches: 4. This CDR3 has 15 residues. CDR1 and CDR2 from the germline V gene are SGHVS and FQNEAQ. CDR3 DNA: TGTGCCAGCAGCTTATTGCTAGCGGGGGCAGAGACCCAGTACTTC. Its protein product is CASSLLLAGAETQYF.

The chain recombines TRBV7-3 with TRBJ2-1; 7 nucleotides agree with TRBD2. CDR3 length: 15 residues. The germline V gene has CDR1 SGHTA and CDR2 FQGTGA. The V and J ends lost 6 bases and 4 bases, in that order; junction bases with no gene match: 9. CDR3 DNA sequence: TGTGCCAGCAGTTTCCAGCGGGGAGGTTACAATGAGCAGTTCTTC. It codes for CASSFQRGGYNEQFF.

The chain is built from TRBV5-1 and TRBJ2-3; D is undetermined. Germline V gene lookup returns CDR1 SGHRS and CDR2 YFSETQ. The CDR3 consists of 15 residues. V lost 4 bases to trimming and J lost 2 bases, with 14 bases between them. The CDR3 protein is CASSPWKSITDTQYF. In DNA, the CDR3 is TGCGCCAGCAGCCCTTGGAAATCTATCACAGATACGCAGTATTTT.

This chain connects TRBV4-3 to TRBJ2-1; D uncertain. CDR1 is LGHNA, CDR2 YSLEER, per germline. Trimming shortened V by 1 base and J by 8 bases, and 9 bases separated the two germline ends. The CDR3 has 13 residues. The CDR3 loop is CASSQGVKYEQFF. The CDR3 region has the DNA TGCGCCAGCAGCCAAGGGGTCAAATATGAGCAGTTCTTC.

CDR3 nucleotide sequence: TGTGCCAGCAGCCTGGGACAGGGGGAAAACACCGGGGAGCTGTTTTTT. As protein: CASSLGQGENTGELFF. V and J are TRBV7-9 and TRBJ2-2; TRBD1 aligns across 11 bases. V dropped 5 bases and J dropped 2; count of bases not matched to a gene: 4. The CDR3 has 16 amino acids. CDR1 and CDR2 (germline): SEHNR, FQNEAQ (reference sequence). The whole variable domain, filled in from reference TRBV7-9 and TRBJ2-2, reads DTGVSQNPRHKITKRGQNVTFRCDPISEHNRLYWYRQTLGQGPEFLTYFQNEAQLEKSRLLSDRFSAERPKGSFSTLEIQRTEQGDSAMYLCASSLGQGENTGELFFGEGSRLTVL.

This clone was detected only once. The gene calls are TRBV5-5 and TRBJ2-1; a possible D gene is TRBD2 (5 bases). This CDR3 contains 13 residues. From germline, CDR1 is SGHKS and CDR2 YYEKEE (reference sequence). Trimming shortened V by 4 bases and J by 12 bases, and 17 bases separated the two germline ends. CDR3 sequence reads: CASSRGIGEGQFF. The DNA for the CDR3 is TGTGCCAGCAGCCGAGGGATTGGCGAAGGGCAGTTCTTC.

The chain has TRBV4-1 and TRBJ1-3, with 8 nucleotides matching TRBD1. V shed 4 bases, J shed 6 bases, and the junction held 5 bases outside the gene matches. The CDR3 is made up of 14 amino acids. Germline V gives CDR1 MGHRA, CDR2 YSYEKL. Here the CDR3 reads CASSPGTGENTIYF. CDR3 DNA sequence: TGCGCCAGCAGCCCCGGGACAGGCGAAAACACCATATATTTT.

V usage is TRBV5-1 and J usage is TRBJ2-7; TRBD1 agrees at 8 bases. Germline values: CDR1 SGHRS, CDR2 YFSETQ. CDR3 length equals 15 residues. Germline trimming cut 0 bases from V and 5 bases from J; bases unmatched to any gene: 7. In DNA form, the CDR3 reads TGCGCCAGCAGCTTGGGCAGGGGGCTTAACGACGAGCAGTACTTC. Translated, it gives CASSLGRGLNDEQYF.

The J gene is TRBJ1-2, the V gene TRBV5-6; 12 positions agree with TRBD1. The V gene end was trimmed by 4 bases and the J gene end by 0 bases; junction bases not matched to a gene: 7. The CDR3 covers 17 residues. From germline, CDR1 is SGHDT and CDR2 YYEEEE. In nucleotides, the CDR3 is TGTGCCAGCAGCAGGGGGACAGGGGGCCCCCCTAACTATGGCTACACCTTC. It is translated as CASSRGTGGPPNYGYTF.

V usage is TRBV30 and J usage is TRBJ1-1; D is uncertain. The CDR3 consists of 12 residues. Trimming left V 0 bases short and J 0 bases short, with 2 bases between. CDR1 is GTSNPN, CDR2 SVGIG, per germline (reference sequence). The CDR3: CAWSVVNTEAFF. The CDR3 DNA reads TGTGCCTGGAGTGTAGTGAACACTGAAGCTTTCTTT.

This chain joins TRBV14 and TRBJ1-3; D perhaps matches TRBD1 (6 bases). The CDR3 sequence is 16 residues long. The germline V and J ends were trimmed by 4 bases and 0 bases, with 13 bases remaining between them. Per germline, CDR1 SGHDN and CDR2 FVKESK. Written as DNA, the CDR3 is TGTGCCAGCAGCCCTAGTTCCAGGGGCTCTGGAAACACCATATATTTT. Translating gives CASSPSSRGSGNTIYF. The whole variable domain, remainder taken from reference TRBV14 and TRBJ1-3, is EAGVTQFPSHSVIEKGQTVTLRCDPISGHDNLYWYRRVMGKEIKFLLHFVKESKQDESGMPNNRFLAERTGGTYSTLKVQPAELEDSGVYFCASSPSSRGSGNTIYFGEGSWLTVV.

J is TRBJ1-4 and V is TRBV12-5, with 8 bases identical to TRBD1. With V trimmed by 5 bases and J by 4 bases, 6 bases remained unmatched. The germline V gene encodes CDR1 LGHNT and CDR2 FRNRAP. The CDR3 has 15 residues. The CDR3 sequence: CASGPGQGGNEKLFF. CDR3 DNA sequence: TGTGCTAGTGGTCCCGGACAGGGCGGTAATGAAAAACTGTTTTTT.

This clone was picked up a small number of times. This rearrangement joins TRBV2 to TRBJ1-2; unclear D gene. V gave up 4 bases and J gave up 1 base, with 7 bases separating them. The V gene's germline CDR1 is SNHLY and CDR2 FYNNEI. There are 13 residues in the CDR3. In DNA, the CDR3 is TGTGCCAGCAGTGTACCGGGTAACTATGGCTACACCTTC. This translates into CASSVPGNYGYTF.

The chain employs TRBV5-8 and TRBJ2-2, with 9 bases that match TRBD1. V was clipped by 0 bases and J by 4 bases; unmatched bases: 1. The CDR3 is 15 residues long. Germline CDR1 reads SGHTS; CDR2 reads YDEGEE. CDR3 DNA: TGTGCCAGCAGCTTGGACAGGGGGCTCACCGGGGAGCTGTTTTTT. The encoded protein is CASSLDRGLTGELFF.

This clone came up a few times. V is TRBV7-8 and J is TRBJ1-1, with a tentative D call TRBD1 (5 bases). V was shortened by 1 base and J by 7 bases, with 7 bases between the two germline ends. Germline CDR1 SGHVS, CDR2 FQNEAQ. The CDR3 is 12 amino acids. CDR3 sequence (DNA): TGTGCCAGCAGCTTAGACAGGAGTGAAGCTTTCTTT. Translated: CASSLDRSEAFF.

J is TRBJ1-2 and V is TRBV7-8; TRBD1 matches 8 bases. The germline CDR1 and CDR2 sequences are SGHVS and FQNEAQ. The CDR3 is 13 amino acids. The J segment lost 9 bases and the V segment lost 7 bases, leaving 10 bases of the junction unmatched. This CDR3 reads CASISGGEISYTF. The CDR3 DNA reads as TGTGCCAGCATATCAGGGGGCGAGATTAGCTACACCTTC.

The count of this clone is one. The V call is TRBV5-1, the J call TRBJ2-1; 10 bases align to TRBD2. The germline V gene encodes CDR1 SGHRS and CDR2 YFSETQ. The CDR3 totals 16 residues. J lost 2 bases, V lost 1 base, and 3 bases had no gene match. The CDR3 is CASSLRSGGAYNEQFF. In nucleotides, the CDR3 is TGCGCCAGCAGCTTGAGGAGCGGGGGGGCCTACAATGAGCAGTTCTTC.

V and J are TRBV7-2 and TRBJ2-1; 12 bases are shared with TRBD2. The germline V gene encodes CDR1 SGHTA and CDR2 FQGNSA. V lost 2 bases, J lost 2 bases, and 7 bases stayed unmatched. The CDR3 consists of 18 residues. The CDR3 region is CASSLSASGGATYNEQFF. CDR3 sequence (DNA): TGTGCCAGCAGCTTAAGTGCTAGCGGGGGGGCCACCTACAATGAGCAGTTCTTC.

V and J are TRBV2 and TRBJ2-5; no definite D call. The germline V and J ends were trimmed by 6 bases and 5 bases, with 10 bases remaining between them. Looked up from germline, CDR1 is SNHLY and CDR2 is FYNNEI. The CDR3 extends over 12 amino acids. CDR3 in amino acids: CASSSQGETQYF. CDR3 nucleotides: TGTGCCAGCAGCTCTCAAGGGGAGACCCAGTACTTC.